A single sample is the source of the 22 T cell receptor beta chains below, sequenced in a study of neurological immune-mediated disorders (dated by TCRdb to the late 2010s). Library preparation was by 5' RACE. The instrument was an Illumina HiSeq 2500. TCRdb handled the public reads itself, with Q25 trimming in fastp and clone calling in MiXCR, and kept productive beta chains. For every CDR3 protein sequence, its rows merge into one entry that carries the most common genes and DNA. Recorded for this sample are about 46,000 distinct CDR3 sequences; roughly 2% of them occurred a single time. The ten largest clones capture approximately 2.1% of the sample. Sequenced input: PBMCs. These receptors originate from a woman between 35 and 50 years old with multiple sclerosis.

This clonotype was seen repeatedly, ten times or more. The CDR3 here is CASSGSNRGREQYF. As DNA, the CDR3 is TGTGCCAGCAGTGGTTCAAACAGGGGACGCGAGCAGTACTTC. This chain joins TRBV25-1 and TRBJ2-7, with TRBD1 identical over 7 bases. In germline, CDR1 is MGHDK, CDR2 SYGVNS. The CDR3 consists of 14 residues. With V trimmed by 4 bases and J by 6 bases, 9 bases remained unmatched.

This clonotype has ten or more counts. The chain carries TRBV19 and TRBJ2-2, with D tentatively TRBD2 (6 bases). Germline V CDR1 and CDR2: LNHDA, SQIVND (reference sequence). Between the trimmed V and J ends, which lost 3 bases and 1 base, there was a span of 15 bases. CDR3 size: 17 residues. Written as DNA, the CDR3 is TGTGCCAGTAGTATCGTCATAGGAGCGGGGAACACCGGGGAGCTGTTTTTT. Protein sequence: CASSIVIGAGNTGELFF.

This clonotype was seen more than once but under ten times. This sequence joins TRBV5-1 and TRBJ2-7; the match to TRBD1 covers 10 bases. After removal of 5 bases from V and 7 bases from J, the junction contained 9 bases not matched to a gene. Per germline, CDR1 SGHRS and CDR2 YFSETQ. The length of the CDR3 is 14 residues. Here the CDR3 reads CASRIRQGAWEQYF. In DNA, the CDR3 is TGCGCCAGCAGGATCCGACAGGGGGCCTGGGAGCAGTACTTC.

This clonotype was found a few times. The V gene is TRBV18, the J gene TRBJ1-2, with TRBD1 as a possible D gene (6 bases). Trimming removed 3 bases at V and 6 bases at J, with 14 bases between. Per germline, CDR1 KGHSH and CDR2 LQKENI. This CDR3 is 14 amino acids long. CDR3 in amino acids: CASSPYVDSHGYTF. The CDR3 coding sequence is TGTGCCAGCTCACCGTATGTGGACAGTCATGGCTACACCTTC.

This clonotype showed up many times. V is TRBV11-2 and J is TRBJ2-3; 8 bases agree with TRBD2. The germline V gene has CDR1 SGHAT and CDR2 FQNNGV. J gave up 2 bases and V 0 bases, and 10 bases lay outside the gene matches. CDR3 length: 18 amino acids. This CDR3 is CASSLELSGGANTDTQYF. In nucleotides, the CDR3 is TGTGCCAGCAGCTTAGAGTTAAGCGGGGGTGCAAACACAGATACGCAGTATTTT.

In this sample, this clonotype turned up many times. This chain links TRBV6-1 with TRBJ1-4; possibly TRBD1 for D (5 bases). Germline lookup yields CDR1 MNHNS and CDR2 SASEGT. Trimming left V 4 bases short and J 4 bases short, with 16 bases between. This CDR3 contains 16 residues. The DNA of the CDR3 is TGTGCCAGCAGTGTTATAAGCGCGGGGCTTAATGAAAAACTGTTTTTT. It translates to CASSVISAGLNEKLFF.

This clonotype came up many times. The chain carries TRBV13 and TRBJ2-7; 10 nucleotides align to TRBD2. Germline trimming cut 5 bases from V and 5 bases from J; bases unmatched to any gene: 9. Germline V CDR1 and CDR2: PRHDT, FYEKMQ (reference sequence). CDR3 length: 15 residues. The CDR3 here is CASSPYLAGENEQYF. The CDR3 DNA reads TGTGCCAGCAGCCCCTATCTAGCGGGGGAGAACGAGCAGTACTTC.

This clonotype was seen at least ten times. The chain has TRBV2 and TRBJ2-1, with D tentatively TRBD1 (5 bases). The ends were cut back, 3 bases at V and 5 bases at J, with 14 bases in the middle. CDR1 SNHLY and CDR2 FYNNEI come from the germline V gene. The CDR3 loop spans 15 amino acids. CDR3 sequence: CASSDKGRIHNEQFF. The CDR3 bases are TGTGCCAGCAGTGACAAGGGGCGCATCCACAATGAGCAGTTCTTC.

Ten or more counts support this clonotype. The chain uses TRBV12-3 or TRBV12-4 and TRBJ1-2; TRBD1 matches at 7 bases. CDR3 length equals 13 residues. J lost 3 bases, V lost 10 bases, and 8 bases had no gene match. The CDR3 DNA sequence: TGTGCCACGAAAGTTACAGGGGACTATGGCTACACCTTC. It yields the protein CATKVTGDYGYTF.

The V call is TRBV29-1, the J call TRBJ2-1, with D hard to call. The length of the CDR3 is 14 residues. In germline, CDR1 is SQVTM, CDR2 ANQGSEA. The germline V and J ends were trimmed by 3 bases and 4 bases, with 13 bases remaining between them. The CDR3 bases are TGCAGCGTTGATGATTGGCAGGTTTACAATGAGCAGTTCTTC. Its translation is CSVDDWQVYNEQFF.

This clonotype was counted at least ten times. The DNA of the CDR3 is TGTGCCAGCAGCCTTAGCGGGGGTAATGAGCAGTTCTTC. This gives the protein CASSLSGGNEQFF. The chain combines TRBV11-3 with TRBJ2-1; 9 positions agree with TRBD2. V was clipped by 5 bases and J by 7 bases; unmatched bases: 3. The CDR3 is 13 residues long. In germline, CDR1 is SGHNT, CDR2 YENEEA.

There are many counts of this clonotype. The chain carries TRBV5-1 and TRBJ2-1; no definite D call. The germline V and J ends were trimmed by 1 base and 3 bases, with 11 bases remaining between them. Germline values: CDR1 SGHRS, CDR2 YFSETQ. The CDR3 spans 15 residues. The CDR3 loop reads CASSLSPTFYNEQFF. The CDR3 nucleotides read TGCGCCAGCAGCTTGTCACCCACCTTCTACAATGAGCAGTTCTTC.

This clonotype appeared many times. This sequence joins TRBV29-1 and TRBJ1-2; D is unresolved. The V end was cut by 4 bases, the J end by 4 bases, with 10 bases between. CDR3 length equals 12 residues. CDR1 and CDR2 (germline): SQVTM, ANQGSEA. CDR3 amino acids: CSVGVTGYGYTF. CDR3 in DNA: TGCAGCGTTGGGGTCACTGGCTATGGCTACACCTTC.

The table lists this clonotype with many counts. Here the CDR3 DNA reads TGTGCCAGCAGCCTAATCGGGCGTATGAACACTGAAGCTTTCTTT. Translation gives CASSLIGRMNTEAFF. The chain links TRBV27 to TRBJ1-1, with no clear D. Germline CDR1 MNHEY, CDR2 SMNVEV (reference sequence). V was cut by 6 bases and J by 0 bases, with 14 bases left in between. This CDR3 comprises 15 residues.

This clonotype appeared many times. V usage is TRBV20-1 and J usage is TRBJ1-5, with D hard to call. Trimming shortened V by 1 base and J by 6 bases, and 10 bases separated the two germline ends. Germline loops: CDR1 DFQATT, CDR2 SNEGSKA (reference sequence). CDR3 length: 13 residues. The CDR3 DNA reads TGCAGTGCTAGAGTCACGGCAGCTCAGCCCCAGCATTTT. Its protein is CSARVTAAQPQHF.

The sample holds many counts of this clonotype. V and J are TRBV20-1 and TRBJ1-2; 11 bases match TRBD1. V lost 3 bases and J lost 5; bases outside the gene matches: 2. Per the germline V gene, CDR1 is DFQATT and CDR2 is SNEGSKA (reference sequence). This CDR3 is built from 13 residues. The CDR3 coding sequence is TGCAGTGCTAGGGACAGGGGGCTTTATGGCTACACCTTC. As protein: CSARDRGLYGYTF.

This clonotype has just a few counts. A much larger clone is a single base away; this may be a read error. This rearrangement joins TRBV29-1 to TRBJ2-5; TRBD1 or TRBD2 may be the D gene (5 bases each). The germline CDR1 and CDR2 sequences are SQVTM and ANQGSEA. The CDR3 is 12 residues long. The CDR3 region is CSVEGRGENQYF. CDR3 in DNA: TGCAGCGTTGAGGGACGTGGGGAGAACCAGTACTTC.

This clonotype has a count of ten or more. The J gene is TRBJ2-7, the V gene TRBV5-1, with 7 bases aligning to TRBD1. Germline values: CDR1 SGHRS, CDR2 YFSETQ. V shed 3 bases, J shed 3 bases, and the junction held 3 bases outside the gene matches. The CDR3 consists of 13 residues. As DNA, the CDR3 is TGCGCCAGCAGCTGGGCAGGGGGCTACGAGCAGTACTTC. Its protein product is CASSWAGGYEQYF.

In its sample, this clonotype is medium-sized. V gene TRBV9 combines with J gene TRBJ2-1, with 7 bases fitting TRBD2. The length of the CDR3 is 15 residues. With V trimmed by 3 bases and J by 7 bases, 10 bases remained unmatched. Germline V lookup: CDR1 SGDLS, CDR2 YYNGEE. CDR3 bases: TGTGCCAGCAGCGCTACGGGAGGCGGGGGAAATGAGCAGTTCTTC. It encodes CASSATGGGGNEQFF.

This clonotype was recorded at least ten times. This sequence joins TRBV9 and TRBJ2-3; D unresolved. Germline lookup yields CDR1 SGDLS and CDR2 YYNGEE. The CDR3 length is 12 residues. V was pared by 0 bases and J by 5 bases, with 4 bases between. The CDR3 bases are TGTGCCAGCAGCGTAGCGGAAGATACGCAGTATTTT. Its translation: CASSVAEDTQYF.

This clonotype came up many times. The V call is TRBV10-1, the J call TRBJ2-3; D is unresolved. The CDR3 length is 14 residues. CDR1 and CDR2 from the germline V gene are WNHNN and SYGVQD (reference sequence). Trimming took 3 bases from V and 3 from J, leaving 10 bases between them. CDR3 region: CASSEGHETDTQYF. The CDR3 DNA reads as TGCGCCAGCAGTGAAGGGCACGAAACAGATACGCAGTATTTT.

This clonotype was picked up many times. V and J are TRBV5-1 and TRBJ2-3; D possibly uses TRBD1 or TRBD2 (5 bases each). The germline CDR1 and CDR2 sequences are SGHRS and YFSETQ. This CDR3 is built from 16 residues. V gave up 0 bases and J gave up 5 bases, with 16 bases separating them. CDR3 loop: CASSLGGTTVGDTQYF. The CDR3 coding sequence is TGCGCCAGCAGCTTGGGGGGGACGACCGTGGGAGATACGCAGTATTTT.